This is a list of T cell receptor beta chains from one sample in a study of T cells after yellow fever vaccination. TCRdb redid the calling of the 5' RACE reads with MiXCR, one entry per CDR3 protein. The table lists 300,000 to 450,000 distinct CDR3 sequences, about 8.3% of them singletons. The specimen was PBMCs, collected roughly 47 days after the first yellow fever vaccination. These receptors all come from a man aged 18 to 30 who received the YFV17D yellow fever vaccine. Both conserved end residues are part of each CDR3. D genes are given only for firm matches. Rows may omit the clone size; those that give it use once, few, many or a size class.

>TRBJ1-1|.|13|TRBV5-1|.
CASSPRGWTEAFF
TGCGCCAGCAGCCCGAGGGGTTGGACTGAAGCTTTCTTT
>TRBJ2-2|.|12|TRBV10-1|.
CASSEATGELSF
TGCGCCAGCAGTGAAGCGACCGGGGAGCTGTCTTTT
>TRBJ1-3|few|15|TRBV15|TRBD1
CATSRRQGSGNTIYF
TGTGCCACCAGCCGACGACAGGGCAGTGGAAACACCATATATTTT
>TRBJ1-1|many|15|TRBV12-3/TRBV12-4|.
CASREFRGGGTEAFF
TGTGCCAGCAGGGAGTTTCGGGGAGGCGGGACTGAAGCTTTCTTT
>TRBJ1-5|few|14|TRBV7-9|.
CASWSGDSNQPQHF
TGTGCCAGCTGGTCAGGGGATAGCAATCAGCCCCAGCATTTT
>TRBJ2-7|.|13|TRBV10-2|TRBD1
CASSRQGAIEQYF
TGCGCCAGCAGCCGACAGGGAGCTATTGAGCAGTACTTC
>TRBJ2-1|.|13|TRBV7-9|.
CASSPVSDNEQFF
TGTGCCAGCAGCCCAGTCTCAGACAATGAGCAGTTCTTC
>TRBJ2-3|few|15|TRBV12-3/TRBV12-4|TRBD2
CASISTSGGQDTQYF
TGTGCCAGCATTTCGACTAGCGGGGGGCAAGATACGCAGTATTTT
>TRBJ1-6|few|14|TRBV27|.
CASGTLSDNSPLHF
TGTGCCAGCGGGACTTTGAGTGACAATTCACCCCTCCACTTT
>TRBJ2-1|.|15|TRBV7-9|.
CASSLGVAPYNEQFF
TGTGCCAGCAGCTTAGGGGTAGCTCCCTACAATGAGCAGTTCTTC
>TRBJ2-4|.|13|TRBV20-1|.
CSAANGAKNIQYF
TGCAGTGCCGCCAATGGTGCCAAAAACATTCAGTACTTC
>TRBJ2-5|few|16|TRBV5-1|.
CASSEAARTQGETQYF
TGCGCCAGCAGCGAGGCAGCGCGAACTCAGGGGGAGACCCAGTACTTC
>TRBJ2-3|.|15|TRBV24-1|TRBD2
CATSDPRGDADTQYF
TGTGCCACCAGTGACCCCCGGGGGGATGCAGATACGCAGTATTTT
>TRBJ1-6|few|13|TRBV6-2/TRBV6-3|TRBD1
CASTPGQESPLHF
TGTGCCAGCACTCCGGGACAGGAATCACCCCTCCACTTT
>TRBJ2-1|.|14|TRBV4-3|.
CASSQGLSINEQFF
TGCGCCAGCAGCCAAGGTCTCTCGATCAATGAGCAGTTCTTC
>TRBJ1-6|few|17|TRBV20-1|TRBD1
CSARGTGARAYNSPLHF
TGCAGTGCTAGAGGGACAGGGGCGAGGGCCTATAATTCACCCCTCCACTTT
>TRBJ2-2|.|15|TRBV4-1|TRBD1
CASSRGQGYTGELFF
TGCGCCAGCAGCCGGGGACAGGGTTACACCGGGGAGCTGTTTTTT
>TRBJ1-1|many|12|TRBV29-1|.
CSSLQGNTEAFF
TGCAGCTCCTTACAGGGGAACACTGAAGCTTTCTTT
>TRBJ1-1|.|13|TRBV6-1|TRBD1
CASSLRQGAEAFF
TGTGCCAGCAGTCTTAGACAGGGCGCTGAAGCTTTCTTT
>TRBJ2-5|few|14|TRBV10-3|.
CATTPGQGGETQYF
TGTGCCACGACCCCCGGACAGGGAGGGGAGACCCAGTACTTC